This is a list of T cell receptor beta chains from one sample in a study of shared clonotypes between healthy human individuals. Sequencing was performed with immunoSEQ multiplex PCR; in TCRdb, only in-frame clones are kept and a portion is missing. This sample has about 2 million clones, with over 85% found just once. The sequenced material came from naive CD8+ T cells sorted from blood. The receptor set was obtained from a man between 18 and 35 years old in good health. Both conserved end residues are part of each CDR3. D genes are given only for firm matches. Not every row has a clone size; where given, it reads once, few, many or a size class.

>18|TRBJ2-1|TRBD2|-|TRBV30
TGTGCCTGGAGCGCTGAACTAGCGGGCCCGAGCTCCTACAATGAGCAGTTCTTC
CAWSAELAGPSSYNEQFF
>16|TRBJ2-3|-|-|TRBV9
TGTGCCAGCAGCGTAGATGGGGTTGAAGGCACAGATACGCAGTATTTT
CASSVDGVEGTDTQYF
>14|TRBJ1-5|-|-|TRBV7-9
TGTGCCAGCAGCTTAGGGGACAGCAATCAGCCCCAGCATTTT
CASSLGDSNQPQHF
>15|TRBJ2-7|TRBD1|-|TRBV2
TGTGCCAGCAGCTTACGCCGGGACAGCTCTTACGAGCAGTACTTC
CASSLRRDSSYEQYF
>15|TRBJ2-7|TRBD1|-|TRBV5-5
TGTGCCAGCAGCTCCTCAGGGGGCGCGGACTACGAGCAGTACTTC
CASSSSGGADYEQYF
>13|TRBJ1-2|-|-|TRBV14
TGTGCCAGCAGCCAAGGTACCGCCTATGGCTACACCTTC
CASSQGTAYGYTF
>15|TRBJ2-3|-|-|TRBV10-1
TGCGCCAGCAGTGCTGTGCGGGACCACCCAGATACGCAGTATTTT
CASSAVRDHPDTQYF
>15|TRBJ2-7|TRBD2|-|TRBV5-6
TGTGCCAGCAGCTTGGGCGGGGGATCTAGCGGGAAAAAGTACTTC
CASSLGGGSSGKKYF
>16|TRBJ2-2|-|-|TRBV19
TGTGCCAGTAGATCGCAGGCGGGGTTCACGGCCGGGGAGCTGTTTTTT
CASRSQAGFTAGELFF
>16|TRBJ2-3|TRBD1|-|TRBV13
TGTGCCAGCAGCCCAACCGTCGACAGGGGTGCAGATACGCAGTATTTT
CASSPTVDRGADTQYF
>14|TRBJ2-1|TRBD2|-|TRBV6-5
TGTGCCAGCAGTTACGGCGGGAGGGCGGTTGAGCAGTTCTTC
CASSYGGRAVEQFF
>14|TRBJ2-2|-|-|TRBV6-5
TGTGCCAGCAGTTACGTGGAGGGTGCCGGGGAGCTGTTTTTT
CASSYVEGAGELFF
>14|TRBJ2-5|-|-|TRBV6-5
TGTGCCAGCAGTTATGAGACAGATCAAGAGACCCAGTACTTC
CASSYETDQETQYF
>13|TRBJ2-2|-|-|TRBV10-1
TGCGCCGGGAACAGGCCGAACACCGGGGAGCTGTTTTTT
CAGNRPNTGELFF
>16|TRBJ2-5|-|-|TRBV7-9
TGTGCCAGCAGCCACCCGCCTACGGGCCTCCAAGAGACCCAGTACTTC
CASSHPPTGLQETQYF
>15|TRBJ2-7|-|-|TRBV2
TGTGCCAGCAGTGAAGCGGCAGGGGCCCCCTACGAGCAGTACTTC
CASSEAAGAPYEQYF
>14|TRBJ2-7|TRBD1|-|TRBV9
TGTGCCAGCAGCGTAGAGGCAGGGGGCAACGAGCAGTACTTC
CASSVEAGGNEQYF
>16|TRBJ1-4|-|-|TRBV29-1
TGCAGCGTAGAAGAAGGTAACAGGAAGAAGGGAGTAGAACTGTTTTTT
CSVEEGNRKKGVELFF
>14|TRBJ2-6|-|-|TRBV4-1
TGCGCCAGCAGCCACCCGGGGAGGCTCAACGTCCTGACTTTC
CASSHPGRLNVLTF
>14|TRBJ2-7|-|-|TRBV12-5
TGTGCTAGTGCTTTTCGTGGGCCTCCCGACGAGCAGTACTTC
CASAFRGPPDEQYF
>14|TRBJ2-2|-|-|TRBV10-1
TGCGCCAGCAGTGAGTCGGAGATTCCCGGGGAGCTGTTTTTT
CASSESEIPGELFF
>15|TRBJ1-5|-|-|TRBV19
TGTGCCAGTAGCACACTTCCCTCAGCCTATCAGCCCCAGCATTTT
CASSTLPSAYQPQHF
>15|TRBJ2-7|-|-|TRBV4-3
TGCGCCAGCAGCCAAGGTGTAGCTTACTCCTACGAGCAGTACTTC
CASSQGVAYSYEQYF
>15|TRBJ2-5|-|-|TRBV6-1
TGTGCCAGCAGTGAAGAGCGGCTAGGTTGGGAGACCCAGTACTTC
CASSEERLGWETQYF
>15|TRBJ2-5|TRBD1|-|TRBV19
TGTGCCAGTAGTGTAGACAGGGGCGAGGGAGAGACCCAGTACTTC
CASSVDRGEGETQYF
>12|TRBJ2-1|TRBD2|-|TRBV29-1
TGCAGCGTTGGGACTAGCAACAATGAGCAGTTCTTC
CSVGTSNNEQFF
>15|TRBJ1-2|TRBD1|few|TRBV9
TGTGCCAGCAGCGCCGAGGGTGACAGGGTGCGTGGCTACACCTTC
CASSAEGDRVRGYTF
>16|TRBJ2-7|-|-|TRBV7-8
TGTGCCAGCAGCTTAGCCACTGAGGGCTTGGTCTACGAGCAGTACTTC
CASSLATEGLVYEQYF
>16|TRBJ2-6|-|-|TRBV27
TGTGCCAGCAGCCCTTTCTCCCCCTCTGGGGCCAACGTCCTGACTTTC
CASSPFSPSGANVLTF
>14|TRBJ2-2|-|-|TRBV6-6
TGTGCCAGCAGCCATTCCTCGAACACCGGGGAGCTGTTTTTT
CASSHSSNTGELFF
>15|TRBJ2-1|-|-|TRBV5-4
TGTGCCAGCAGCTTGGAACTAGCAGATTACAATGAGCAGTTCTTC
CASSLELADYNEQFF
>13|TRBJ2-7|-|once|TRBV19
TGTGCCAGTAGCAACCCCGGGACCCACGAGCAGTACTTC
CASSNPGTHEQYF
>16|TRBJ2-1|TRBD2|once|TRBV14
TGTGCCAGCAGCCTCCTTTGGAGCGGGGTCTACAATGAGCAGTTCTTC
CASSLLWSGVYNEQFF
>15|TRBJ2-7|TRBD2|-|TRBV7-9
TGTGCCAGCAGCCCAACTAGCGGGGGGGCCTACGAGCAGTACTTC
CASSPTSGGAYEQYF
>13|TRBJ2-2|-|-|TRBV11-2
TGTGCCAGCAGCTTAGTGAGGGTCGGGGAGCTGTTTTTT
CASSLVRVGELFF
>15|TRBJ2-1|-|-|TRBV7-3
TGTGCCAGCAGGCCTACAGGAAGCCCCTACAATGAGCAGTTCTTC
CASRPTGSPYNEQFF
>14|TRBJ2-1|TRBD1|-|TRBV29-1
TGCAGCGTCAGCGGGACAGGGAAATACAATGAGCAGTTCTTC
CSVSGTGKYNEQFF
>8|TRBJ2-5|-|-|TRBV28
TGTGCCATTCCGACCCAGTACTTC
CAIPTQYF
>14|TRBJ2-7|-|-|TRBV4-3
TGCGCCAGCAGCCAAGATGAAATGGGGGTCGAGCAGTACTTC
CASSQDEMGVEQYF
>16|TRBJ2-5|-|-|TRBV5-5
TGTGCCAGCAGTAGACCGGACAGCGCCTACCAAGAGACCCAGTACTTC
CASSRPDSAYQETQYF
>16|TRBJ1-4|-|-|TRBV5-6
TGTGCCAGCAGCTTGGGATCAAACAGTCTAGTCGAAAAACTGTTTTTT
CASSLGSNSLVEKLFF
>14|TRBJ2-3|-|-|TRBV27
TGTGCCAGCAGTTTATTTCTAGCAGCAGATACGCAGTATTTT
CASSLFLAADTQYF
>16|TRBJ1-6|TRBD1|-|TRBV6-5
TGTGCCAGCAGTTACTGGGACAGGGTTGAGTGGTCACCCCTCCACTTT
CASSYWDRVEWSPLHF
>14|TRBJ1-6|TRBD1|few|TRBV25-1
TGTGCCAGCAGCGGCGGGACAGTGGGTTCACCCCTCCACTTT
CASSGGTVGSPLHF
>14|TRBJ2-7|TRBD1|-|TRBV19
TGTGCCAGTAGTGCGGGACAGGGCTCCTACGAGCAGTACTTC
CASSAGQGSYEQYF
>13|TRBJ1-5|-|-|TRBV28
TGTGCCATGGGGCAGGGCGGGGATCAGCCCCAGCATTTT
CAMGQGGDQPQHF
>12|TRBJ1-2|-|-|TRBV4-1
TGCGTTAATGATGGGAGGGCCTATGGCTACACCTTC
CVNDGRAYGYTF
>16|TRBJ1-5|-|-|TRBV2
TGTGCCAGCAGTGAAGCGTTAGGGGTTTTTAGTCAGCCCCAGCATTTT
CASSEALGVFSQPQHF
>13|TRBJ2-5|-|-|TRBV25-1
TGTGCCAGCAGGGACAGCTACCAAGAGACCCAGTACTTC
CASRDSYQETQYF
>13|TRBJ2-7|-|-|TRBV11-1
TGTGCCAGCAGAGGGGGGACCACCTACGAGCAGTACTTC
CASRGGTTYEQYF
>14|TRBJ1-1|TRBD1|-|TRBV5-6
TGTGCCAGCAGCTGGACAGGGGTGAACACTGAAGCTTTCTTT
CASSWTGVNTEAFF
>13|TRBJ1-5|-|-|TRBV28
TGTGCCAGCAGTTCTTACACCCGTGGGCCCCAGCATTTT
CASSSYTRGPQHF
>15|TRBJ2-2|-|-|TRBV10-2
TGCGCCAGCAGTGAGTCGTTGAGACCCACCGGGGAGCTGTTTTTT
CASSESLRPTGELFF
>13|TRBJ1-1|-|-|TRBV7-9
TGTGCCAGCAGCTTAGCCGACCCCCAGGGAGCTTTCTTT
CASSLADPQGAFF
>12|TRBJ1-2|-|once|TRBV2
TGTGCCAGCAGGGACATGGGGTGGTCCTACACCTTC
CASRDMGWSYTF
>12|TRBJ1-6|-|-|TRBV6-5
TGTGCCAGCAGTTACGGTGACAGCGGGCCCTACTTT
CASSYGDSGPYF
>17|TRBJ2-7|-|-|TRBV6-1
TGTGCCAGCAGTGAACGGGCACCCAACCTTGTTTACTACGAGCAGTACTTC
CASSERAPNLVYYEQYF